A selection of T cell receptor beta chains follows, all from one sample in a study of shared clonotypes between healthy human individuals. This table comes from immunoSEQ multiplex PCR, and its TCRdb copy is limited to in-frame clones, with some not included. Here the sample spans hundreds of thousands of clones, more than 95% being singletons. Sequenced input: naive CD8+ T cells sorted from blood. Receptors originate from a man younger than 40 in good health. Both conserved end residues are part of each CDR3. The order of the fields is V gene, CDR3 length, D gene, J gene, clone size, CDR3 protein, CDR3 DNA. D genes are given only for firm matches. For some rows the clone size is stated as once, few or many, or as a class when expanded; others skip it.

>TRBV7-9|14|.|TRBJ2-7|.
CASSSHHPTDEQYF
TGTGCCAGCAGTTCCCATCACCCTACGGACGAGCAGTACTTC
>TRBV6-1|13|.|TRBJ2-2|.
CASSEDPGGELFF
TGTGCCAGCAGTGAGGACCCTGGCGGGGAGCTGTTTTTT
>TRBV5-5|13|.|TRBJ2-1|.
CASQASSYNEQFF
TGTGCCAGTCAGGCAAGCTCCTACAATGAGCAGTTCTTC
>TRBV2|13|TRBD2|TRBJ2-7|.
CASSGGSSYEQYF
TGTGCCAGCAGTGGCGGGAGCTCCTACGAGCAGTACTTC
>TRBV29-1|12|.|TRBJ2-7|.
CSGRDHLYEQYF
TGCAGCGGCCGGGACCATCTCTACGAGCAGTACTTC
>TRBV7-6|17|TRBD1|TRBJ1-4|.
CASSSSNRGTANEKLFF
TGTGCCAGCAGCTCCTCGAACAGGGGAACGGCTAATGAAAAACTGTTTTTT
>TRBV7-3|17|.|TRBJ1-2|.
CASSLTDDHATNYGYTF
TGTGCCAGCAGCTTAACTGACGATCATGCAACTAACTATGGCTACACCTTC
>TRBV29-1|12|.|TRBJ2-7|.
CSAGQATYEQYF
TGCAGCGCCGGCCAGGCGACCTACGAGCAGTACTTC
>TRBV6-6|15|.|TRBJ2-1|.
CASSYSVESYNEQFF
TGTGCCAGCAGTTACTCTGTAGAGAGCTACAATGAGCAGTTCTTC
>TRBV5-4|17|TRBD2|TRBJ2-1|.
CASSSALAGFSYNEQFF
TGTGCCAGCAGCTCCGCCCTAGCGGGGTTCTCCTACAATGAGCAGTTCTTC
>TRBV11-3|15|TRBD2|TRBJ2-3|.
CASSHGTTVADTQYF
TGTGCCAGCAGCCACGGGACTACTGTCGCAGATACGCAGTATTTT
>TRBV28|15|TRBD2|TRBJ2-3|.
CASSTWTSSSDTQYF
TGTGCCAGCAGTACTTGGACTAGCAGCTCAGATACGCAGTATTTT
>TRBV7-7|15|TRBD1|TRBJ2-3|.
CASSLGDRVTDTQYF
TGTGCCAGCAGCTTGGGGGACAGGGTCACAGATACGCAGTATTTT
>TRBV27|13|TRBD2|TRBJ2-7|once
CASSASGGYEQYF
TGTGCCAGCTCGGCTAGCGGGGGCTACGAGCAGTACTTC
>TRBV27|14|.|TRBJ1-4|.
CASSSRAQNEKLFF
TGTGCCAGCAGTTCCCGGGCTCAAAATGAAAAACTGTTTTTT
>TRBV28|16|TRBD1|TRBJ2-5|.
CASSSHDRGLEETQYF
TGTGCCAGCAGTTCGCACGACAGGGGGCTCGAAGAGACCCAGTACTTC
>TRBV29-1|14|.|TRBJ2-2|.
CSATDLANTGELFF
TGCAGCGCTACCGACCTAGCGAACACCGGGGAGCTGTTTTTT
>TRBV7-2|14|.|TRBJ1-5|.
CASSLNQGDQPQHF
TGTGCCAGCAGCTTAAACCAGGGAGATCAGCCCCAGCATTTT
>TRBV5-1|11|.|TRBJ1-1|.
CASSSNTEAFF
TGCGCCAGCAGCTCCAACACTGAAGCTTTCTTT
>TRBV29-1|15|.|TRBJ2-7|once
CSVEALGRESTEQYF
TGCAGCGTTGAAGCCTTGGGCAGAGAAAGTACCGAGCAGTACTTC
>TRBV4-3|15|.|TRBJ2-5|.
CASSQGLALQETQYF
TGCGCCAGCAGCCAAGGGCTAGCGCTCCAAGAGACCCAGTACTTC
>TRBV12-5|17|.|TRBJ1-2|.
CASGLGGPSLVPYGYTF
TGTGCTAGTGGTTTGGGGGGGCCCTCACTAGTACCCTATGGCTACACCTTC
>TRBV7-9|14|.|TRBJ1-2|.
CASSTTSTGSGYTF
TGTGCCAGCAGCACGACATCAACAGGGTCCGGCTACACCTTC
>TRBV10-2|19|TRBD2|TRBJ2-1|.
CASSDPGTSGRLTYNEQFF
TGCGCCAGCAGTGATCCTGGGACTAGCGGGAGGTTGACCTACAATGAGCAGTTCTTC
>TRBV12-5|15|.|TRBJ2-2|.
CASGLFETPTGELFF
TGTGCTAGTGGTTTGTTTGAGACACCCACCGGGGAGCTGTTTTTT
>TRBV7-9|16|TRBD1|TRBJ1-1|.
CASSSPRGQGGTEAFF
TGTGCCAGCAGCTCCCCGAGGGGACAGGGTGGGACTGAAGCTTTCTTT
>TRBV20-1|11|.|TRBJ2-2|.
CSARRVGELFF
TGCAGTGCTCGCAGGGTCGGGGAGCTGTTTTTT
>TRBV5-1|16|.|TRBJ1-2|.
CASTETGATPRQGYTF
TGCGCCAGCACCGAAACGGGGGCCACGCCACGCCAAGGCTACACCTTC